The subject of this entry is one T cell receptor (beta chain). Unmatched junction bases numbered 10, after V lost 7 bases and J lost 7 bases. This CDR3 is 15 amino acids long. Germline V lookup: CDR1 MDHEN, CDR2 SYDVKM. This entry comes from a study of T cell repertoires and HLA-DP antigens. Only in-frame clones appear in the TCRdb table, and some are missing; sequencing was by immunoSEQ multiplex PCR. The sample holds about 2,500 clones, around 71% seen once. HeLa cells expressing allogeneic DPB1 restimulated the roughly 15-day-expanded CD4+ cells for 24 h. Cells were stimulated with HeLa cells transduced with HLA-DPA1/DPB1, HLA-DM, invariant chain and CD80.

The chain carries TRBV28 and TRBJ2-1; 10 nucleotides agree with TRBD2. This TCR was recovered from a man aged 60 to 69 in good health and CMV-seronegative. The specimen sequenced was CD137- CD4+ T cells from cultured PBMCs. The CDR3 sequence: CASKLAGGPRNEQFF. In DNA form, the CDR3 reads TGTGCCAGCAAGTTAGCGGGGGGACCCCGGAATGAGCAGTTCTTC.